This T cell receptor (beta chain) was captured by sequencing in a study of T cell repertoires in cytomegalovirus infection. Study-wide points: HLA-C-restricted TCR beta clonotypes specific for CMV led the ex vivo response. Summed frequency of shared TCR beta families picked out CMV carriers who also had the relevant HLA.

To note about this clonotype: What it binds is unknown.

TCRdb re-called the reads through MiXCR, storing one row per CDR3 protein. This table holds some 68,000 distinct CDR3 sequences, approximately 22% found once. The germline V gene encodes CDR1 SGHAT and CDR2 FQNNGV. The CDR3 consists of 14 residues. J lost 7 bases, V lost 7 bases, and 11 bases had no gene match. The sample comprised PBMCs, sequenced either directly or after in vitro stimulation (not recorded which). V gene TRBV11-2 combines with J gene TRBJ2-3; 7 bases match TRBD2. The receptor comes from a human donor in good health (CMV status not recorded). Some clones in this sample may be carry-over from other donors' samples. CDR3 residues: CASTPSAGANTQYF. The CDR3 DNA is TGTGCCAGCACCCCCTCTGCGGGAGCGAATACGCAGTATTTT.